This TCR beta chain is drawn from a study of vaccination and CD4 T cells after COVID-19. The Oncomine TCR Beta short-read assay sequenced DNA from cultured CD4+ T cells. TCRdb recomputed calls from the PCR reads with MiXCR, one row per CDR3 protein. The repertoire holds 20,000 to 25,000 distinct CDR3 sequences, with around 37% as singletons. The germline V gene has CDR1 MNHNS and CDR2 SASEGT. CDR3 length equals 17 residues. V gave up 5 bases and J gave up 6 bases; unmatched junction bases: 11. A word on this clonotype: The antigen remains unidentified.

Time point here: late sampling 161 to 241 days after vaccination in three convalescent patients. Treatment described: roughly 10-day PBMC culture with coronavirus spike peptide pools or control peptides (ViraFEST assay). This specimen consisted of CD4+ T cells from blood, cultured in vitro, obtained about 7 months after SARS-CoV-2 vaccination. The V call is TRBV6-1, the J call TRBJ2-3; TRBD2 aligns across 13 bases. This TCR derives from a human donor who had recovered from COVID-19. For the CDR3, the DNA is TGTGCCAGCAGTCGGCAAGGACTAGCGGGAGCGAGGGATACGCAGTATTTT. Protein product: CASSRQGLAGARDTQYF.